The subject of this entry is one TCR beta chain. Its specificity is unknown. The sample is drawn from a study of regulatory dendritic cells for organ transplantation. Sorted T cells were CFSE-labeled and cultured 5 days with allogeneic regulatory or mature dendritic cells at 1:10. Findings and caveats of the study: Among resting subsets, memory CD8+ cells contained the most alloreactive clonotypes. Naive T cells showed high diversity, memory cells less, memory CD8+ least. Mature dendritic cells appeared to drive more memory CD8+ clonal expansion than regulatory ones.

The CDR3 loop spans 14 amino acids. In germline, CDR1 is LGHNT, CDR2 FRNRAP. Trimming cost V 0 bases and J 6 bases, with 9 bases left between them. Produced via immunoSEQ multiplex PCR; TCRdb's table is partial and in-frame only. This sample has about 17,000 clones, with roughly 80% found just once. The sample taken for sequencing was memory CD4+ T cells from blood cultured with regulatory dendritic cells. Subset meaning: CD45RO+ memory T cells. This clonotype originated in a human donor in good health. The chain couples TRBV12-5 to TRBJ2-1; a weak D match, TRBD2 (5 bases). CDR3: CASGLVMSGNEQFF. CDR3 DNA: TGTGCTAGTGGTTTGGTAATGAGCGGCAATGAGCAGTTCTTC.